This T cell receptor (beta chain) is drawn from a study of CD8 T cells in ankylosing spondylitis (dated by TCRdb to 2016 to 2017). About the investigation overall: T cell receptor beta repertoires were profiled in healthy donors and ankylosing spondylitis patients so that disease-linked TCR variants could be found. Samples of peripheral blood were taken, and for ankylosing spondylitis patients, synovial fluid was collected as well. The whole study cohort included 108 healthy donors and 20 to 25 ankylosing spondylitis patients. Broader findings and caveats from the paper: The disease-linked clones were reported to be significantly enriched in matched synovial fluid samples from ankylosing spondylitis patients. A TCR beta motif of 7 or 8 highly homologous amino acid variants appeared characteristic of blood from ankylosing spondylitis patients. Some motif variants had previously been reported in the synovial fluid and blood of reactive arthritis patients, which suggests shared mechanisms of disease initiation. A CD8+ phenotype was shown by the disease-linked clones, which were found at relatively low frequencies in peripheral blood.

This clonotype was counted ten times or more. It has no known antigen specificity. Per-base quality was not reported, and no clone a single base away is much larger than it. The sequencer was an Illumina HiSeq 2500. TCR beta libraries were prepared by quantitative 5'-RACE with molecular barcodes. For the original study's pipeline: To identify disease-linked TCR variants, a new computational method was used, one built on a probabilistic model of VDJ rearrangement. Through fastp at Q25 and MiXCR, TCRdb rebuilt clones from the public reads, retaining in-frame beta chains. Records with the same CDR3 protein are collapsed into one entry carrying the most frequent genes and DNA. TCRdb's processing, not the authors' own work, is the source of the V and J calls. The sample table contains about 130,000 distinct CDR3 sequences; only one count was recorded for approximately 9.9% of them. The ten largest clones add up to approximately 3.3% of the sample.

Sequencing was performed on blood, either unsorted or a sorted T cell fraction (not recorded which). This receptor was obtained from a male donor with ankylosing spondylitis or in good health (not recorded which).

The CDR3 sequence is CASNTGYSGNTIYF. The DNA is as follows: TGTGCCAGCAATACGGGGTACTCTGGAAACACCATATATTTT. Recombination linked TRBV6-1 to TRBJ1-3; confidence is insufficient to name the D gene. The germline V gene provides CDR1 MNHNS and CDR2 SASEGT. Its CDR3 holds 14 amino acids, cysteine through phenylalanine. Only the CDR3 portion is preserved as DNA: 42 bases, with reading frame beginning at the first base. V is pared back by 7 bases and J by 0 bases, with 10 bases lying between the germline termini.